A selection of T cell receptor beta chains follows, all from one sample in a study of tumor-infiltrating lymphocytes in primary liver carcinoma. MiXCR, applied by TCRdb to the multiplex PCR reads, yields one record per CDR3 protein. The table includes roughly 190,000 distinct CDR3 sequences, 70% to 90% detected once. Source material: tumor tissue from primary liver carcinoma. The receptors originated from a man aged 35 to 55 with primary liver carcinoma and hepatitis B virus infection. CDR3s include the opening cysteine and the closing phenylalanine or tryptophan. The D gene is left open where the match is weak. Clone size, where shown, is once, few, many, or a class for clones that have expanded.

>TRBJ1-4|.|.|TRBV11-2
TGTGCCAGCAGCAAGCCCTCGGATAATGAAAAACTATTTTTT
CASSKPSDNEKLFF
>TRBJ2-7|.|TRBD2|TRBV5-4
TGTGCCAGCAGCTTCGGCCGGGAGGGCCCTAAGGACGAGCAGTACTTC
CASSFGREGPKDEQYF
>TRBJ2-2|.|.|TRBV4-2
TGTACCAGCAGCCAAGATGGAGGGGGCGTCACCGAGGAGCTGTTTTTT
CTSSQDGGGVTEELFF
>TRBJ1-2|.|.|TRBV6-5
TGTGCCAGTAGGGTCGGGTTCAACTATGACTACACCTTC
CASRVGFNYDYTF
>TRBJ2-3|.|.|TRBV11-2
TGTGCCAGCAGTTTAGTAGTTGAACGGGCGACAGATACGCAGTATTTT
CASSLVVERATDTQYF
>TRBJ2-2|.|TRBD1|TRBV5-1
TGCGCCAGCACCGCTACAGGGGACACCGGGGAGCTGTTTTTT
CASTATGDTGELFF
>TRBJ2-3|.|TRBD2|TRBV12-3/TRBV12-4
TGTGTCAGCAGCCGTTGGACTAGCGGGAGCACAGATACGCAGTATTTT
CVSSRWTSGSTDTQYF
>TRBJ2-5|.|.|TRBV6-5
TGTGCCAGCACGGGCGAAGGGAAGACCCACTACTTC
CASTGEGKTHYF
>TRBJ1-3|few|.|TRBV5-1
TGCGCCAGCAACTTGGGAGACGCTGGAAACACCATATATTTT
CASNLGDAGNTIYF
>TRBJ2-4|.|.|TRBV10-3
TGTGCCATCAGTCACAACTATAATGCCAAAAACATTCAGTACTTC
CAISHNYNAKNIQYF
>TRBJ2-4|.|TRBD2|TRBV11-1
TGTGCCAGCAGTTTTCCCGGGACTAGTGGGACCAAAAACAACCCGTACTTC
CASSFPGTSGTKNNPYF
>TRBJ1-1|.|.|TRBV29-1
TGCAGCGTTGAATCCGGGCTCACTGAAACTTTCTTT
CSVESGLTETFF
>TRBJ2-1|.|.|TRBV4-3
TGCGCCAGCAGCCAAGAGACCGATTTCGACGAGCAGTTCTTC
CASSQETDFDEQFF
>TRBJ2-5|many|TRBD2|TRBV30
TGTGCCTATTCGGGACTAGCGGCCTTGGGGACCCAGTACTTC
CAYSGLAALGTQYF
>TRBJ2-4|.|.|TRBV6-1
TGTGCCAGCAGTGGAGATCCTACAAGGGAAGTCAAAAACATTCAGTACTTC
CASSGDPTREVKNIQYF
>TRBJ2-5|.|TRBD1|TRBV28
TGTGCCAGCAGTCCCGGACCAGGAAGGGACAGCCTGGGGGACACCCAGTACTTC
CASSPGPGRDSLGDTQYF
>TRBJ2-3|.|.|TRBV12-3/TRBV12-4
TGTGCCAACAATTCGAGGGGCACAGATACGCAGTACTTT
CANNSRGTDTQYF
>TRBJ2-1|.|TRBD1|TRBV29-1
TGCAGCGTCACCCGGGACAGGGCGTACAGTGTGCAGTTCTTC
CSVTRDRAYSVQFF
>TRBJ1-2|.|.|TRBV6-6
TGTGCCAGCAGTTTCCCGGACAGTAACTATGACTATACCTTC
CASSFPDSNYDYTF
>TRBJ2-2|.|.|TRBV12-3/TRBV12-4
TGTGCCAGCAGTTTACCGGCGGGTATAAACACCGGGGAGTTGCTTTTT
CASSLPAGINTGELLF
>TRBJ1-5|many|TRBD1|TRBV30
TGTGCCTGCCGAGGACAGGGGGCCAATCAGCCCCAGCATTTT
CACRGQGANQPQHF
>TRBJ2-1|.|TRBD2|TRBV11-1
TGTGCCAGCAACTTATACCGTTCCGCGGGAGGGTCCTACAATGATCAGTTCTTC
CASNLYRSAGGSYNDQFF
>TRBJ1-5|.|.|TRBV6-1
TGTGCCAACAGTCCGCAGGGGCTGACCCTAAACCAGCCCCAGCATTTT
CANSPQGLTLNQPQHF
>TRBJ2-7|.|TRBD1|TRBV29-1
TGCAACGTTGATTCGAGACAGGGTTCATACGAGCAGTACTTC
CNVDSRQGSYEQYF
>TRBJ1-2|.|.|TRBV11-2
TGTGCCAGCTACTTAGAGGGAGGACGGGGGATCCTGGGCTACACCTTC
CASYLEGGRGILGYTF
>TRBJ2-2|.|TRBD2|TRBV7-3
TGTGCCGGCAGCTTAGCGACTAGCGGGAACACCGGGGAGCTGTTTTTT
CAGSLATSGNTGELFF
>TRBJ1-2|.|.|TRBV4-2
TGTGCCAGGAGTCAAGATCGAACAGGCTGGGGCTACACCTTC
CARSQDRTGWGYTF
>TRBJ2-2|.|.|TRBV28
TGTGTCAGCAGTTTGCCACCCACCGGGGAGCTGTTTTTT
CVSSLPPTGELFF
>TRBJ2-1|.|TRBD1|TRBV24-1
TGTGCCACCAATGATTTGTCCCAGGGGGAGTACAATGAGCAGTTCTTC
CATNDLSQGEYNEQFF
>TRBJ1-1|.|.|TRBV4-2
TGTGTTAGCAGCCAAGATCGAGGGGCGTCGGAAGCTTTCTTT
CVSSQDRGASEAFF
>TRBJ2-7|once|.|TRBV11-2
TGTACCAGCAGCTTATCGGCAGGGTTTTCCTACGAACAGTACTTT
CTSSLSAGFSYEQYF
>TRBJ2-7|.|.|TRBV5-6
TGTGCCAGCAGCTTATCCGTGTACAAGCAGTACTTC
CASSLSVYKQYF